What follows are 7 T cell receptor beta chains derived from one specimen sequenced in a study of blood T cell repertoires in COVID-19. The data were produced by immunoSEQ multiplex PCR, yet TCRdb's version contains in-frame clones alone and is incomplete. The top ten hold roughly 1.5% of the sample, which has hundreds of thousands of clones, 85% to 90% seen once. The sequencing sample was made of PBMCs or T cells enriched from blood (not recorded which). These receptors all stem from a woman aged 18 to 35 with acute COVID-19.

The chain links TRBV2 to TRBJ1-2; D may be TRBD1 (6 bases). The CDR3 loop spans 14 amino acids. Germline V gene lookup returns CDR1 SNHLY and CDR2 FYNNEI. V dropped 3 bases and J dropped 8 bases, with 16 bases sitting between them. The CDR3 sequence is CASSDLQGRLGYTF. CDR3 sequence (DNA): TGTGCCAGCAGTGATTTACAGGGTCGTCTGGGCTACACCTTC.

The gene calls are TRBV21-1 and TRBJ2-7; TRBD1 was called by the table and not checked on the DNA. TRBV21-1 has pseudogene status. This CDR3 has 21 residues. The CDR3 spells CASSKNGVAKRGQGHSYEQYF. The CDR3 nucleotides read TGTGCCAGCAGCAAAAATGGTGTGGCAAAAAGGGGACAGGGGCACTCCTACGAGCAGTACTTC.

On this clone: At one boundary the junction diverges from the germline segment, which might be a read error. The CDR3 DNA is TGTGCCAGCAGAGAAGCCGGGTACAGCAATCAGCCCCAGCATTTT. As protein: CASREAGYSNQPQHF. The chain is built from TRBV2 and TRBJ1-5, with D unclear. Germline-derived CDR1 and CDR2 are SNHLY and FYNNEI. This CDR3 comprises 15 residues.

The gene calls are TRBV27 and TRBJ1-5, with a weak D call TRBD1 (6 bases). This CDR3 spans 15 amino acids. CDR1 and CDR2 (germline): MNHEY, SMNVEV (reference sequence). V lost 7 bases, J lost 0 bases, and 13 bases lay in between. The CDR3 spells CASKTGYNSNQPQHF. In DNA form, the CDR3 reads TGTGCCAGCAAAACAGGGTACAATAGCAATCAGCCCCAGCATTTT.

The sample holds a few counts of this clone. The rearrangement uses TRBV10-3 and TRBJ1-6; 7 positions agree with TRBD1. The germline V gene has CDR1 ENHRY and CDR2 SYGVKD. V shed 3 bases and J 9 bases; nucleotides not matched to a gene: 8. The CDR3 loop spans 15 amino acids. The CDR3 DNA follows: TGTGCCATCAGTGAACCGACAGGGAGTAGTTCACCCCTCCACTTT. This codes for CAISEPTGSSSPLHF.

The rearrangement links TRBV10-3 to TRBJ2-3, with 7 bases that match TRBD2. V dropped 4 bases and J dropped 3; count of bases not matched to a gene: 10. Germline CDR1 reads ENHRY; CDR2 reads SYGVKD. The length of the CDR3 is 16 residues. CDR3 in amino acids: CAISGGVGAGTDTQYF. The CDR3 nucleotides read TGTGCCATCAGTGGGGGTGTCGGAGCGGGGACAGATACGCAGTATTTT.

The rearrangement uses TRBV5-4 and TRBJ2-7; 11 bases are a match to TRBD2. The V gene end was trimmed by 2 bases and the J gene end by 0 bases; junction bases not matched to a gene: 10. The CDR3 runs to 18 residues. CDR1 and CDR2 (germline): SGHNT, YYREEE (reference sequence). In DNA form, the CDR3 reads TGTGCCAGCAGCTTAAGACTAGCGGGACTCCCAAGCTCCTACGAGCAGTACTTC. As protein: CASSLRLAGLPSSYEQYF.